This T cell receptor (beta chain) was profiled in a study of beta chain features in type 1 diabetes. General study results and limits: Whether HLA type influences TCRB rearrangement remained unresolved here. For Type 1 diabetes patients, all four CD4+ subsets carried TCRB CDR3s that were moderately but significantly shorter. Shorter templates may be favored by PCR, equally so in patients and controls.

This clone came up a few times. Its antigen is as yet unknown. Trimming took 4 bases from V and 2 from J; bases not matched to a gene: 5. The CDR3 is 16 amino acids. In germline, CDR1 is SGHDN, CDR2 FVKESK. The sequenced template was cDNA made from the entire isolated RNA. Clones were sequenced by immunoSEQ multiplex PCR, and TCRdb holds only the in-frame ones, with some missing. The sample lists a few hundred thousand clones, roughly 15% occurring once. The sample was naive CD4+ T cells from blood. This clonotype was sampled from a man aged 18 to 29 with type 1 diabetes. J is TRBJ2-4 and V is TRBV14, with 10 bases fitting TRBD1. The CDR3 is CASSPGQGETKNIQYF. The CDR3 DNA reads as TGTGCCAGCAGCCCCGGACAGGGGGAAACCAAAAACATTCAGTACTTC.